Shown below are 25 T cell receptor beta chains from a single sample sequenced in a study of cytotoxic CD8 clonotypes in ibrutinib-treated CLL. Assay: immunoSEQ multiplex PCR; the TCRdb copy retains only in-frame clones and omits some. Found here are about 200,000 clones, approximately 79% of them singletons; the top ten hold approximately 10%. The sample in question was PBMCs, obtained after 12 months of ibrutinib treatment. These receptors were obtained from a human donor with chronic lymphocytic leukemia.

This clone was observed a handful of times. The chain uses TRBV4-1 and TRBJ1-2; 10 bases agree with TRBD1. This CDR3 is built from 15 residues. J lost 4 bases, V lost 3 bases, and 5 bases had no gene match. The germline CDR1 and CDR2 sequences are MGHRA and YSYEKL. As DNA, the CDR3 is TGCGCCAGCAGCCAGCCCCGACAGGGGGCCTATGGCTACACCTTC. It specifies CASSQPRQGAYGYTF.

This clone was observed a handful of times. The chain carries TRBV4-1 and TRBJ2-2; D is undetermined. V lost 1 base, J lost 6 bases, and 9 bases lay in between. This CDR3 region has 14 residues. From germline, CDR1 is MGHRA and CDR2 YSYEKL. CDR3 sequence reads: CASSQALQPGELFF. The CDR3 region has the DNA TGCGCCAGCAGCCAAGCTCTCCAGCCCGGGGAGCTGTTTTTT.

V is TRBV30 and J is TRBJ1-1; no definite D call. The CDR3 consists of 13 residues. V lost 4 bases and J 2 bases, leaving 11 bases between the germline ends. The germline CDR1 and CDR2 sequences are GTSNPN and SVGIG (reference sequence). The CDR3 region is CAWTPGLNTEAFF. The CDR3, as DNA: TGTGCCTGGACCCCCGGGCTCAACACTGAAGCTTTCTTT. Drawing the rest from reference TRBV30 and TRBJ1-1, the complete variable domain is SQTIHQWPATLVQPVGSPLSLECTVEGTSNPNLYWYRQAAGRGLQLLFYSVGIGQISSEVPQNLSASRPQDRQFILSSKKLLLSDSGFYLCAWTPGLNTEAFFGQGTRLTVV.

The chain employs TRBV6-5 and TRBJ1-1, with D unresolved. The CDR3 extends over 15 amino acids. Germline V gives CDR1 MNHEY, CDR2 SVGAGI. The V end was cut by 5 bases, the J end by 0 bases, with 13 bases between. The CDR3 sequence is CASSPRTALNTEAFF. CDR3 nucleotide sequence: TGTGCCAGCAGTCCGCGGACGGCTCTGAACACTGAAGCTTTCTTT.

This clone was seen a few times. CDR3 residues: CATKVPATDYSYNEQFF. In DNA, the CDR3 is TGTGCCACCAAGGTCCCCGCGACAGATTACTCCTACAATGAGCAGTTCTTC. The chain combines TRBV19 with TRBJ2-1; TRBD1 is a possible D gene (5 bases). This CDR3 has 17 amino acids. Germline assignment: CDR1 LNHDA and CDR2 SQIVND (reference sequence). V lost 10 bases and J 0 bases, leaving 22 bases between the germline ends.

This chain uses TRBV27 with TRBJ2-7, with 10 positions matching TRBD1. Per germline, CDR1 MNHEY and CDR2 SMNVEV (reference sequence). The ends lost 2 bases at V and 5 bases at J; junction bases unmatched: 12. CDR3 length: 17 amino acids. CDR3 in amino acids: CASSLVFGTGVQNEQYF. The CDR3 region has the DNA TGTGCCAGCAGTTTAGTGTTCGGGACAGGGGTTCAAAACGAGCAGTACTTC.

The CDR3 is CASSWAGRSYEQYF. The CDR3 DNA sequence: TGTGCCAGTAGTTGGGCGGGGCGCTCCTACGAGCAGTACTTC. The V call is TRBV19, the J call TRBJ2-7; tentative D call: TRBD2 (6 bases). The germline V and J ends were trimmed by 5 bases and 0 bases, with 11 bases remaining between them. There are 14 residues in the CDR3. Germline V gene sequence: CDR1 LNHDA, CDR2 SQIVND (reference sequence).

The genes are TRBV4-1 and TRBJ1-4, with D perhaps TRBD1 (6 bases). Trimming left V 0 bases short and J 3 bases short, with 11 bases between. Per the germline V gene, CDR1 is MGHRA and CDR2 is YSYEKL. This CDR3 is built from 16 residues. The CDR3: CASSQDAWTANEKLFF. DNA for the CDR3: TGCGCCAGCAGCCAAGATGCATGGACAGCTAATGAAAAACTGTTTTTT.

This clone was observed a handful of times. This chain connects TRBV25-1 to TRBJ1-1, with 11 bases fitting TRBD1. The length of the CDR3 is 16 residues. The germline CDR1 and CDR2 sequences are MGHDK and SYGVNS. Trimming removed 7 bases from V and 6 bases from J; junction bases left unmatched: 13. The CDR3 DNA reads TGTGCCAGCACCGGACTCCGGACAGGGGGCGTCTCTGAAGCTTTCTTT. It translates to CASTGLRTGGVSEAFF.

This chain connects TRBV5-1 to TRBJ1-6; D might be TRBD1 (5 bases). The CDR3 runs 16 residues. Germline V lookup: CDR1 SGHRS, CDR2 YFSETQ. Trimming pared 0 bases from V and 10 bases from J, leaving 17 bases between. The CDR3 loop reads CASSLDGWGGRSPLHF. The CDR3 DNA follows: TGCGCCAGCAGCTTGGATGGTTGGGGCGGGAGGTCACCCCTCCACTTT.

The gene calls are TRBV4-2 and TRBJ1-5; D perhaps matches TRBD1 (5 bases). Trimming removed 5 bases from V and 9 bases from J, with 17 bases in between. Germline lookup yields CDR1 LGHNA and CDR2 YNFKEQ. CDR3 length: 14 amino acids. This CDR3 is CASSDIRGAGPQHF. The CDR3 DNA sequence: TGTGCCAGCAGCGATATCAGAGGGGCGGGGCCCCAGCATTTT.

The V gene is TRBV19, the J gene TRBJ1-3; possible D gene TRBD1, 5 bases. CDR1 LNHDA and CDR2 SQIVND come from the germline V gene (reference sequence). V was shortened by 7 bases and J by 2 bases, with 12 bases between the two germline ends. The CDR3 has 14 residues. Here the CDR3 DNA reads TGTGCCAGTACCCCCGGGGGGGCTGGAAACACCATATATTTT. This gives the protein CASTPGGAGNTIYF.

The chain employs TRBV30 and TRBJ1-4; TRBD1 aligns across 10 bases. The CDR3 runs to 14 residues. Trimming cost V 1 base and J 8 bases; bases outside gene matches: 4. Per the germline V gene, CDR1 is GTSNPN and CDR2 is SVGIG (reference sequence). The CDR3 spells CAWSGTGGREKLFF. For the CDR3, the DNA is TGTGCCTGGAGTGGGACAGGGGGTCGGGAAAAACTGTTTTTT.

This rearrangement joins TRBV27 to TRBJ2-7; a possible D gene is TRBD2 (6 bases). The germline V gene has CDR1 MNHEY and CDR2 SMNVEV (reference sequence). The CDR3 spans 13 residues. V lost 6 bases, J lost 2 bases, and 11 bases lay in between. Here the CDR3 reads CASSLASTYEQYF. CDR3 DNA sequence: TGTGCCAGCAGCCTAGCGTCAACCTACGAGCAGTACTTC.

This chain joins TRBV12-5 and TRBJ2-1; maybe TRBD1 (6 bases). Germline lookup yields CDR1 LGHNT and CDR2 FRNRAP. The V gene lost 1 base and the J gene lost 9 bases, with 13 bases spanning the gap. The CDR3 runs 14 residues. DNA for the CDR3: TGTGCTAGTGGTTTGGGAATGACAGGAAGTGAGCAGTTCTTC. Protein: CASGLGMTGSEQFF.

The chain carries TRBV10-2 and TRBJ2-1, with 7 nucleotides matching TRBD2. Germline V gene sequence: CDR1 WSHSY, CDR2 SAAADI. With 3 bases clipped from V and 10 bases from J, the junction kept 15 bases outside the gene matches. This CDR3 is built from 16 residues. The DNA of the CDR3 is TGCGCCAGCAGTGAATCTAGCGGCTGGCTGGGGGTCGAGCAGTTCTTC. It translates to CASSESSGWLGVEQFF.

The V gene is TRBV5-1, the J gene TRBJ2-3, with D possibly matching TRBD1 (5 bases). The V end lost 0 bases, the J end lost 5 bases, and 10 bases lay between the germline ends. CDR3 length: 14 residues. CDR1 SGHRS and CDR2 YFSETQ come from the germline V gene. CDR3 region: CASSLAGSGDTQYF. The DNA of the CDR3 is TGCGCCAGCAGCTTGGCAGGGTCGGGAGATACGCAGTATTTT.

The chain joins TRBV6-5 to TRBJ2-5; 8 positions agree with TRBD1. The junction had 8 bases not matched to a gene; V was cut back by 0 bases and J by 5 bases. CDR3 size: 16 residues. Germline lookup yields CDR1 MNHEY and CDR2 SVGAGI. CDR3 coding DNA: TGTGCCAGCAGTTACTCGGGGACAGGACAAGGCGAGACCCAGTACTTC. Amino acid sequence: CASSYSGTGQGETQYF.

This clone has a single count. CDR3 in amino acids: CASSMSISTYEQYF. CDR3 nucleotides: TGTGCCAGTAGTATGTCTATCTCTACCTACGAGCAGTACTTC. The rearrangement links TRBV19 to TRBJ2-7; D gene uncertain. The CDR3 runs to 14 residues. Germline V lookup: CDR1 LNHDA, CDR2 SQIVND (reference sequence). V dropped 3 bases and J dropped 2 bases, with 11 bases sitting between them.

This clone was recorded only once. The chain carries TRBV19 and TRBJ1-4; D is ambiguous. The V and J ends lost 3 bases and 5 bases respectively, with 10 bases between them. The germline V gene encodes CDR1 LNHDA and CDR2 SQIVND (reference sequence). The CDR3 extends over 14 amino acids. For the CDR3, the DNA is TGTGCCAGTAGTATGAGCTGGACGAATGAAAAACTGTTTTTT. Amino acids: CASSMSWTNEKLFF.

The genes are TRBV6-5 and TRBJ1-2, with TRBD1 as a possible D gene (6 bases). Per the germline V gene, CDR1 is MNHEY and CDR2 is SVGAGI. V lost 0 bases and J 8 bases, leaving 13 bases between the germline ends. The CDR3 is 14 amino acids. The chain's CDR3 is CASSYSQGMKGYTF. DNA for the CDR3: TGTGCCAGCAGTTACTCACAGGGCATGAAGGGCTACACCTTC.

The chain employs TRBV7-8 and TRBJ1-2; 8 bases map to TRBD1. The J segment lost 8 bases and the V segment lost 5 bases, leaving 13 bases of the junction unmatched. Per the germline V gene, CDR1 is SGHVS and CDR2 is FQNEAQ. The CDR3 loop spans 15 amino acids. This CDR3 reads CASSPRIQGAEGYTF. In DNA, the CDR3 is TGTGCCAGCAGCCCGCGGATTCAGGGGGCGGAAGGCTACACCTTC.

This clone was observed a single time. The chain links TRBV11-2 to TRBJ1-3, with 7 positions matching TRBD1. CDR3 length equals 14 residues. Germline V gives CDR1 SGHAT, CDR2 FQNNGV. J lost 5 bases, V lost 5 bases, and 6 bases had no gene match. The CDR3 loop reads CASSLGTARNTIYF. The CDR3 DNA sequence: TGTGCCAGCAGCCTGGGGACAGCCCGAAACACCATATATTTT.

This chain uses TRBV7-3 with TRBJ1-2; 12 bases agree with TRBD1. The germline gives CDR1 SGHTA, CDR2 FQGTGA. The V segment lost 5 bases and the J segment 5 bases; nucleotides outside the gene matches: 15. This CDR3 has 18 amino acids. The CDR3 reads CASSPNAGTGGAGYGYTF. The CDR3 bases are TGTGCCAGCAGCCCTAACGCCGGGACAGGGGGCGCCGGGTATGGCTACACCTTC. The full variable domain, rest sourced from reference TRBV7-3 and TRBJ1-2, is GAGVSQTPSNKVTEKGKYVELRCDPISGHTALYWYRQSLGQGPEFLIYFQGTGAADDSGLPNDRFFAVRPEGSVSTLKIQRTERGDSAVYLCASSPNAGTGGAGYGYTFGSGTRLTVV.

The chain combines TRBV6-5 with TRBJ1-4; D unclear. CDR3 length: 13 residues. Germline V gene sequence: CDR1 MNHEY, CDR2 SVGAGI. V lost 10 bases, J lost 3 bases, and 12 bases lay in between. The CDR3 DNA follows: TGTGCCACCTCCTTTGTGGCTAATGAAAAACTGTTTTTT. It is translated as CATSFVANEKLFF.